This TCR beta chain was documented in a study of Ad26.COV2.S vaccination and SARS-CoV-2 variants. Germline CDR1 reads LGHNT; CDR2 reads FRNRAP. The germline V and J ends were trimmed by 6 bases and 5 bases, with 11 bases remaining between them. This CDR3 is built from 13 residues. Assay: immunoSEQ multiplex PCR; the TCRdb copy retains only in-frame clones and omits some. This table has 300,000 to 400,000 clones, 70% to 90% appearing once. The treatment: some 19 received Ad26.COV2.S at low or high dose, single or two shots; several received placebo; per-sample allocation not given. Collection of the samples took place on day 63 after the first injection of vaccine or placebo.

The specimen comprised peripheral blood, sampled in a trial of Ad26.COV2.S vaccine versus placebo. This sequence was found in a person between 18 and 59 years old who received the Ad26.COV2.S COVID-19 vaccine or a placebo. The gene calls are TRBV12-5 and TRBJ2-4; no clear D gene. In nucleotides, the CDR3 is TGTGCTAGTGGCATAGGAACGGAAAACATTCAGTACTTC. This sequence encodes CASGIGTENIQYF.